This passage covers 29 T cell receptor beta chains from one sample sequenced in a study of CD4 T cells in relation to SARS-CoV-2 and coronaviruses. Before the COVID-19 pandemic, during about 2011-2019, CD4+ T cells were taken from unexposed donors. Isolation of CD4+ T cells took place after roughly nine days in culture. TCRdb's copy holds only in-frame clones and misses some; the assay was immunoSEQ multiplex PCR. In the table there are about 16,000 clones, roughly 80% of which are singletons. Their target antigens are unknown. Input material: CD4+ T cells from PBMCs, cultured in vitro. The receptors derive from a human donor in good health.

In its sample, this clone was seen once. The CDR3 is CASSEGEPPNQPQHF. CDR3 nucleotide sequence: TGTGCCAGCAGTGAAGGAGAACCTCCCAATCAGCCCCAGCATTTT. V and J are TRBV2 and TRBJ1-5; D ambiguous. The V gene lost 1 base and the J gene lost 3 bases, with 10 bases spanning the gap. CDR3 length: 15 residues. Per the germline V gene, CDR1 is SNHLY and CDR2 is FYNNEI.

The chain is built from TRBV19 and TRBJ1-5; TRBD1 is a possible D gene (5 bases). The CDR3 sequence is 15 residues long. Trimming removed 6 bases from V and 4 bases from J, with 16 bases in between. Germline V lookup: CDR1 LNHDA, CDR2 SQIVND (reference sequence). Here the CDR3 reads CASRAGEGRNQPQHF. The CDR3 coding sequence is TGTGCCAGTAGGGCCGGGGAGGGGCGGAATCAGCCCCAGCATTTT.

There are a few counts of this clone. The chain has TRBV6-6 and TRBJ1-2; D unclear. Per the germline V gene, CDR1 is MNHNY and CDR2 is SVGAGI (reference sequence). The V gene lost 8 bases and the J gene lost 0 bases, with 4 bases spanning the gap. The CDR3 spans 11 residues. Here the CDR3 reads CASSTNYGYTF. In DNA, the CDR3 is TGTGCCAGCTCAACTAACTATGGCTACACCTTC.

This chain links TRBV5-1 with TRBJ1-1; tentatively, D is TRBD1 (6 bases). V was clipped by 0 bases and J by 2 bases, with 11 bases between them. The CDR3 runs 15 residues. Germline V CDR1 and CDR2: SGHRS, YFSETQ. The CDR3 loop reads CASSLDGGANTEAFF. For the CDR3, the DNA is TGCGCCAGCAGCTTGGATGGGGGGGCAAACACTGAAGCTTTCTTT. Full variable domain (outside the CDR3, taken from reference TRBV5-1 and TRBJ1-1): KAGVTQTPRYLIKTRGQQVTLSCSPISGHRSVSWYQQTPGQGLQFLFEYFSETQRNKGNFPGRFSGRQFSNSRSEMNVSTLELGDSALYLCASSLDGGANTEAFFGQGTRLTVV.

The V call is TRBV4-2, the J call TRBJ2-1, with D perhaps matching TRBD2 (6 bases). There are 14 residues in the CDR3. The ends were cut back, 4 bases at V and 6 bases at J, with 13 bases in the middle. Looked up from germline, CDR1 is LGHNA and CDR2 is YNFKEQ. The CDR3 DNA follows: TGTGCCAGCAGCCGGTTCGGGGAGGCCAATGAGCAGTTCTTC. Translating it yields CASSRFGEANEQFF.

J is TRBJ2-5 and V is TRBV5-1, with D possibly called TRBD1 or TRBD2 (6 bases each). CDR3 size: 15 residues. Trimming shortened V by 1 base and J by 4 bases, and 14 bases separated the two germline ends. Germline V gene data show CDR1 as SGHRS and CDR2 as YFSETQ. CDR3 region: CASSLPGRGGETQYF. The CDR3 region has the DNA TGCGCCAGCAGCTTGCCCGGGAGAGGGGGAGAGACCCAGTACTTC.

This chain links TRBV30 with TRBJ2-5, with D possibly TRBD2 on 6 matching bases. The germline gives CDR1 GTSNPN, CDR2 SVGIG (reference sequence). V shed 2 bases and J shed 3 bases, with 10 bases lying between them. The CDR3 covers 13 residues. CDR3: CAWSTGTEETQYF. In DNA, the CDR3 is TGTGCCTGGAGTACCGGGACTGAAGAGACCCAGTACTTC.

This chain connects TRBV5-1 to TRBJ1-2; D is perhaps TRBD1 (5 bases). The CDR3 totals 13 residues. Germline assignment: CDR1 SGHRS and CDR2 YFSETQ. Trimming cost V 4 bases and J 4 bases, with 11 bases left between them. The CDR3 sequence: CASSTTEAYGYTF. The CDR3 DNA is TGCGCCAGCAGCACGACAGAGGCCTATGGCTACACCTTC.

This sequence joins TRBV9 and TRBJ2-3; the match to TRBD2 covers 10 bases. The CDR3 contains 16 residues. The V segment lost 0 bases and the J segment 3 bases; nucleotides outside the gene matches: 4. The germline V gene has CDR1 SGDLS and CDR2 YYNGEE. The CDR3 reads CASSVATSGITDTQYF. CDR3 sequence (DNA): TGTGCCAGCAGCGTAGCAACTAGCGGGATTACAGATACGCAGTATTTT.

The V call is TRBV5-1, the J call TRBJ2-3; D unclear. The CDR3 sequence is 16 residues long. Germline CDR1 reads SGHRS; CDR2 reads YFSETQ. V was trimmed by 0 bases and J by 0 bases, leaving 11 bases between them. CDR3 loop: CASSLDGELSTDTQYF. The DNA for the CDR3 is TGCGCCAGCAGCTTGGACGGTGAACTTAGCACAGATACGCAGTATTTT.

The sample holds one count of this clone. V and J are TRBV6-5 and TRBJ2-1; weak D call: TRBD1 (6 bases). The CDR3 covers 14 residues. V lost 5 bases and J lost 1, with 9 bases in between. Germline loops: CDR1 MNHEY, CDR2 SVGAGI. CDR3 residues: CASSPTGSYNEQFF. CDR3 bases: TGTGCCAGCAGTCCTACAGGGTCCTACAATGAGCAGTTCTTC.

The chain couples TRBV7-8 to TRBJ1-1, with D perhaps matching TRBD1 (6 bases). CDR1 is SGHVS, CDR2 FQNEAQ, per germline. The CDR3 consists of 14 residues. Between the trimmed V and J ends, which lost 2 bases and 1 base, there was a span of 8 bases. In DNA form, the CDR3 reads TGTGCCAGCAGCTTACCGGGACAGAACACTGAAGCTTTCTTT. This encodes CASSLPGQNTEAFF.

This clone was counted a single time. This rearrangement joins TRBV18 to TRBJ2-5; D is undetermined. Germline V gene lookup returns CDR1 KGHSH and CDR2 LQKENI. Trimming took off 3 bases at V and 0 bases at J, with 8 bases between the two ends. The CDR3 runs 14 residues. The CDR3 here is CASSPDTYQETQYF. The CDR3 coding sequence is TGTGCCAGCTCACCCGACACGTACCAAGAGACCCAGTACTTC. Combining the CDR3 with reference TRBV18 and TRBJ2-5 gives the whole variable domain NAGVMQNPRHLVRRRGQEARLRCSPMKGHSHVYWYRQLPEEGLKFMVYLQKENIIDESGMPKERFSAEFPKEGPSILRIQQVVRGDSAAYFCASSPDTYQETQYFGPGTRLLVL.

The V and J genes are TRBV30 and TRBJ2-3; D is possibly TRBD1 or TRBD2 (6 bases each). The V end lost 0 bases, the J end lost 9 bases, and 16 bases lay between the germline ends. The CDR3 extends over 14 amino acids. CDR1 and CDR2 from the germline V gene are GTSNPN and SVGIG (reference sequence). This chain's CDR3 is CAWSVQGGSRTQYF. The CDR3, as DNA: TGTGCCTGGAGTGTACAGGGAGGATCTCGAACGCAGTATTTT.

The chain is built from TRBV3-1 (or the pseudogene TRBV3-2) and TRBJ1-3, with D uncertain. V gave up 2 bases and J gave up 0 bases, with 8 bases separating them. CDR3 length: 15 amino acids. Germline CDR1 is LGHDT and CDR2 is YNNKEL (reference sequence). The CDR3 DNA sequence: TGTGCCAGCAGCCAAACATGGAGCTCTGGAAACACCATATATTTT. Translating it yields CASSQTWSSGNTIYF.

V and J are TRBV15 and TRBJ2-3; perhaps D is TRBD1 or TRBD2 (5 bases each). The germline V gene encodes CDR1 LNHNV and CDR2 YYDKDF (reference sequence). With 1 base removed from V and 4 bases from J, the gap between germline ends came to 6 bases. The CDR3 extends over 13 amino acids. The CDR3 nucleotides are TGTGCCACCAGCAGAGGAGGGGCAGATACGCAGTATTTT. Its translation: CATSRGGADTQYF.

The chain couples TRBV5-8 to TRBJ2-3; 7 positions match TRBD1. The germline V gene encodes CDR1 SGHTS and CDR2 YDEGEE. The CDR3 contains 15 residues. The V gene end was trimmed by 0 bases and the J gene end by 1 base; junction bases not matched to a gene: 2. The CDR3 nucleotides read TGTGCCAGCAGCTTGGAGGGACAGCGCACAGATACGCAGTATTTT. Translating it yields CASSLEGQRTDTQYF. Filled out from reference TRBV5-8 and TRBJ2-3, the complete variable domain reads EAGVTQSPTHLIKTRGQQATLRCSPISGHTSVYWYQQALGLGLQFLLWYDEGEERNRGNFPPRFSGRQFPNYSSELNVNALELEDSALYLCASSLEGQRTDTQYFGPGTRLTVL.

The chain carries TRBV7-2 and TRBJ2-1, with D perhaps TRBD2 (6 bases). The CDR3 runs to 14 residues. Germline-derived CDR1 and CDR2 are SGHTA and FQGNSA. Trimming left V 0 bases short and J 4 bases short, with 7 bases between. This CDR3 is CASSLAAGYNEQFF. CDR3 DNA: TGTGCCAGCAGCTTAGCGGCGGGGTACAATGAGCAGTTCTTC. The full variable domain, its missing parts supplied by reference TRBV7-2 and TRBJ2-1, is GAGVSQSPSNKVTEKGKDVELRCDPISGHTALYWYRQSLGQGLEFLIYFQGNSAPDKSGLPSDRFSAERTGGSVSTLTIQRTQQEDSAVYLCASSLAAGYNEQFFGPGTRLTVL.

This clone was counted a few times. The chain uses TRBV4-1 and TRBJ1-4; 8 bases align to TRBD1. Germline CDR1 and CDR2: MGHRA and YSYEKL. The CDR3 consists of 12 residues. V was clipped by 3 bases and J by 13 bases; unmatched bases: 4. The chain's CDR3 is CASSHRTGRLFF. In DNA form, the CDR3 reads TGCGCCAGCAGCCATAGGACAGGGAGACTGTTTTTT.

This chain links TRBV29-1 with TRBJ1-5, with D uncertain. Germline V gene sequence: CDR1 SQVTM, CDR2 ANQGSEA. This CDR3 spans 13 amino acids. V was trimmed by 5 bases and J by 1 base, leaving 9 bases between them. CDR3 DNA: TGCAGCGTTTGCACAGAAAGCAATCAGCCCCAGCATTTT. Translating it yields CSVCTESNQPQHF.

The chain couples TRBV24-1 to TRBJ2-5; weak D call: TRBD1 (7 bases). In germline, CDR1 is KGHDR, CDR2 SFDVKD. The CDR3 extends over 17 amino acids. Deletions cut 5 bases from V and 1 base from J, with 19 bases between. The CDR3 nucleotides read TGTGCCACCAGTGGTTCAGGGGGGAGAGAGGGCCAAGAGACCCAGTACTTC. Translation gives CATSGSGGREGQETQYF.

The chain carries TRBV28 and TRBJ1-4; 7 bases agree with TRBD1. CDR1 and CDR2 (germline): MDHEN, SYDVKM. With 5 bases clipped from V and 8 bases from J, the junction kept 5 bases outside the gene matches. This CDR3 has 13 amino acids. DNA of the CDR3: TGTGCCAGCAGTGACAGGGTAGAGGAAAAACTGTTTTTT. Encoded protein: CASSDRVEEKLFF.

This clone is a singleton in its sample. This chain joins TRBV3-1 (or the pseudogene TRBV3-2) and TRBJ1-1; no reliable D call. V shed 4 bases and J shed 4 bases, with 10 bases lying between them. The CDR3 loop spans 13 amino acids. Germline CDR1 is LGHDT and CDR2 is YNNKEL (reference sequence). CDR3 loop: CASSLTDPTEAFF. CDR3 in DNA: TGTGCCAGCAGCCTTACAGATCCCACTGAAGCTTTCTTT.

V gene TRBV25-1 combines with J gene TRBJ2-3, with D possibly being TRBD1 (6 bases). The CDR3 totals 13 residues. Germline loops: CDR1 MGHDK, CDR2 SYGVNS. Trimming shortened V by 4 bases and J by 7 bases, and 12 bases separated the two germline ends. CDR3 bases: TGTGCCAGCAGTGGAGAACAGGGCTATACGCAGTATTTT. This encodes CASSGEQGYTQYF.

In DNA, the CDR3 is TGTGCCAGCAGCAAAGGGGACAGCCACGAGCAGTACTTC. It encodes CASSKGDSHEQYF. The chain carries TRBV2 and TRBJ2-7, with 7 bases that match TRBD1. Losses at the gene ends were 6 bases for V and 5 bases for J; bases not matched to a gene: 7. Germline CDR1 reads SNHLY; CDR2 reads FYNNEI. The CDR3 consists of 13 residues. Supplemented by reference TRBV2 and TRBJ2-7, the full variable domain reads EPEVTQTPSHQVTQMGQEVILRCVPISNHLYFYWYRQILGQKVEFLVSFYNNEISEKSEIFDDQFSVERPDGSNFTLKIRSTKLEDSAMYFCASSKGDSHEQYFGPGTRLTVT.

The chain uses TRBV25-1 and TRBJ2-7, with D unresolved. Germline V gene data show CDR1 as MGHDK and CDR2 as SYGVNS. The CDR3 is made up of 14 amino acids. V gave up 2 bases and J gave up 4 bases, with 12 bases separating them. CDR3 DNA: TGTGCCAGCAGTGAACATAGGTCCTCATACGAGCAGTACTTC. It is translated as CASSEHRSSYEQYF.

This clone appeared a single time. The rearrangement joins TRBV2 to TRBJ2-3; D not resolved. This CDR3 comprises 16 residues. Germline V gene lookup returns CDR1 SNHLY and CDR2 FYNNEI. V was shortened by 4 bases and J by 0 bases, with 14 bases between the two germline ends. The CDR3 region is CASSVARVRSTDTQYF. The DNA for the CDR3 is TGTGCCAGCAGTGTGGCACGGGTGAGAAGCACAGATACGCAGTATTTT. Full variable domain (missing parts from reference TRBV2 and TRBJ2-3): EPEVTQTPSHQVTQMGQEVILRCVPISNHLYFYWYRQILGQKVEFLVSFYNNEISEKSEIFDDQFSVERPDGSNFTLKIRSTKLEDSAMYFCASSVARVRSTDTQYFGPGTRLTVL.

The chain has TRBV30 and TRBJ1-1, with D perhaps TRBD1 (6 bases). V shed 0 bases and J shed 9 bases, with 23 bases lying between them. CDR1 and CDR2 from the germline V gene are GTSNPN and SVGIG (reference sequence). This CDR3 is 16 amino acids long. In nucleotides, the CDR3 is TGTGCCTGGAGTGTAATCAGGCTGGGGGCAGGGGTGAAAGCTTTCTTT. Residues: CAWSVIRLGAGVKAFF.

The table lists this clone with a count of one. The chain combines TRBV18 with TRBJ1-5; D is undetermined. Trimming removed 2 bases from V and 2 bases from J, with 7 bases in between. The CDR3 covers 14 residues. Germline CDR1 KGHSH, CDR2 LQKENI. The CDR3 loop is CASSPSGGNQPQHF. The DNA of the CDR3 is TGTGCCAGCTCACCATCCGGCGGCAATCAGCCCCAGCATTTT.